This is a list of T cell receptor beta chains from one sample in a study of T cell responses to AZD1222 COVID-19 vaccine. This table comes from immunoSEQ multiplex PCR, and its TCRdb copy is limited to in-frame clones, with some not included. The sample has around 46,000 clones; over 75% are singletons. The sequenced sample was peripheral blood, obtained 28 days after the second AZD1222 dose. Receptors originate from an adult who received the AZD1222 COVID-19 vaccine. The CDR3 runs from the conserved cysteine through the conserved F or W. A D gene is named only where the DNA matches it firmly. Rows may omit the clone size; those that give it use once, few, many or a size class.

d_call j_call v_call clone_size cdr3_nt cdr3_aa
NA TRBJ1-3 TRBV7-8 NA TGTGCCAGCAGCCCCGGCGGGACTGGAAACACCATATATTTT CASSPGGTGNTIYF
NA TRBJ1-2 TRBV7-3 NA TGTGCCAGCAGCCCAACAGGGAACTATGGCTACACCTTC CASSPTGNYGYTF
NA TRBJ2-1 TRBV5-5 NA TGTGCCAGCATCCGCCTTTCAGGGAGCTCCTACAATGAGCAGTTCTTC CASIRLSGSSYNEQFF
NA TRBJ2-5 TRBV7-3 NA TGTGCCAGCAGCTTAGCCCCCCAAGAGACCCAGTACTTC CASSLAPQETQYF
NA TRBJ1-5 TRBV5-1 NA TGCGCCAGCAGCAGCACAGGAGAGGGGAATCAGCCCCAGCATTTT CASSSTGEGNQPQHF
NA TRBJ2-7 TRBV9 NA TGTGCCAGCAGCCCCCGAGGAGAAAGGGCCTACGAGCAGTACTTC CASSPRGERAYEQYF
NA TRBJ2-4 TRBV28 NA TGTGCCAGCAGTAGTACAGGAGTCTCCCCCAAAAACATTCAGTACTTC CASSSTGVSPKNIQYF
NA TRBJ2-1 TRBV7-6 NA TGTGCCAGCAGCCTATCCGGGACACCCGACAGGGAGCAGTTCTTC CASSLSGTPDREQFF
TRBD2 TRBJ2-3 TRBV9 NA TGTGCCAGCAGCGGCCGACTAGCGGAAAGCACAGATACGCAGTATTTT CASSGRLAESTDTQYF
NA TRBJ2-2 TRBV4-3 once TGCGCCAGCAGCTCTTTATCGGGAAAGGAGTCCGGGGAGCTGTTTTTT CASSSLSGKESGELFF
TRBD2 TRBJ2-1 TRBV24-1 NA TGTGCCACCAGTGGTGGTAGCGGGGGGGGAACCTACAATGAGCAGTTCTTC CATSGGSGGGTYNEQFF
NA TRBJ2-7 TRBV2 NA TGTGCCAGCAGTCCGGCCAAAGGGGACGAGCAGTACTTC CASSPAKGDEQYF
NA TRBJ1-3 TRBV27 NA TGTGCCAGCAGTCCGTGGGGCGAGAGCTCTGGAAACACCATATATTTT CASSPWGESSGNTIYF
NA TRBJ2-7 TRBV2 NA TGTGCCAGCAGTGAAAGGTTGGGGTACGAGCAGTACTTC CASSERLGYEQYF
TRBD2 TRBJ2-5 TRBV4-2 NA TGTGCCAGCAGCCGGGGACTAGCGGGGGGGCAAGAGACCCAGTACTTC CASSRGLAGGQETQYF
NA TRBJ2-1 TRBV15 NA TGTGCCACCAGCAGTGGGCCCGGCGGATCCTACAATGAGCAGTTCTTC CATSSGPGGSYNEQFF
NA TRBJ1-3 TRBV7-8 NA TGTGCCAGCAGCTTAGCCCCAGCTGGAAACACCATATATTTT CASSLAPAGNTIYF
NA TRBJ2-6 TRBV19 NA TGTGCCAGTAGTATGTTTGGGGCTGGGGCCAACGTCCTGACTTTC CASSMFGAGANVLTF
NA TRBJ2-7 TRBV3-1/TRBV3-2 few TGTGCCAGCAGCCAAGGTGGCGACTACGAGCAGTACTTC CASSQGGDYEQYF